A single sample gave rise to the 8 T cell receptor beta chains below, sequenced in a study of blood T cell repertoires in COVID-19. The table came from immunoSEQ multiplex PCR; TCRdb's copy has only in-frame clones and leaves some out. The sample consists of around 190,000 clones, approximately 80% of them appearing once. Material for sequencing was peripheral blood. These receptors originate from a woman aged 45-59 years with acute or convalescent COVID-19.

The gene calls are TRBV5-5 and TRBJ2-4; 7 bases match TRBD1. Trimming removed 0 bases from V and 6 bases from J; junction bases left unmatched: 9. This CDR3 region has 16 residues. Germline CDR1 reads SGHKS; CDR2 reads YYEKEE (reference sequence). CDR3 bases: TGTGCCAGCAGCTTGGTGGCGGCAGGGGGTGGAAACATTCAGTACTTC. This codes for CASSLVAAGGGNIQYF.

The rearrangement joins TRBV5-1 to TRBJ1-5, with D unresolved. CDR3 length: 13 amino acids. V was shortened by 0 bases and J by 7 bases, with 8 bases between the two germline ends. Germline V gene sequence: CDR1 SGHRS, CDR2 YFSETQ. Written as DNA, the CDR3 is TGCGCCAGCAGCTTGGACTATTCCCAGCCCCAGCATTTT. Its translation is CASSLDYSQPQHF. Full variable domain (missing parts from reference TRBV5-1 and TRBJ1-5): KAGVTQTPRYLIKTRGQQVTLSCSPISGHRSVSWYQQTPGQGLQFLFEYFSETQRNKGNFPGRFSGRQFSNSRSEMNVSTLELGDSALYLCASSLDYSQPQHFGDGTRLSIL.

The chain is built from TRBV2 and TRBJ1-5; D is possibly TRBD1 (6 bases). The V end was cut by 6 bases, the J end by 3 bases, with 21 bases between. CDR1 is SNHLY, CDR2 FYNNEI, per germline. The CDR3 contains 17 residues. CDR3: CASSWNPFTGYNQPQHF. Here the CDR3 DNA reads TGTGCCAGCAGCTGGAATCCCTTCACAGGGTACAATCAGCCCCAGCATTTT.

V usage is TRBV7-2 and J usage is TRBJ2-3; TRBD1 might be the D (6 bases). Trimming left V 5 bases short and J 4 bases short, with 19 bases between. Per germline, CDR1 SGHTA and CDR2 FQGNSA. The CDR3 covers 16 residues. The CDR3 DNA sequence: TGTGCCAGCAGCCCCCCGACTGCCAGGGGACCAGATACGCAGTATTTT. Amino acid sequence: CASSPPTARGPDTQYF.

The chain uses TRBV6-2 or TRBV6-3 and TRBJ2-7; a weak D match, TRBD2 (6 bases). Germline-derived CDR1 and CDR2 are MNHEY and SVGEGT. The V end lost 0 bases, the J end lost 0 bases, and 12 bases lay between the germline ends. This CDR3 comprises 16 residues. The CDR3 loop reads CASSYSVGTLSYEQYF. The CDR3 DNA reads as TGTGCCAGCAGTTACTCGGTCGGGACTCTCTCCTACGAGCAGTACTTC.

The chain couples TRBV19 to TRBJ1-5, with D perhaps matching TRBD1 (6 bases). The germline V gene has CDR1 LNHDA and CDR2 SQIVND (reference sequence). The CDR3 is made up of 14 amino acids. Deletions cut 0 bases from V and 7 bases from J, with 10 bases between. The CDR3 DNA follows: TGTGCCAGTAGTATAGAGACAGGTAGGCAGCCCCAGCATTTT. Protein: CASSIETGRQPQHF.

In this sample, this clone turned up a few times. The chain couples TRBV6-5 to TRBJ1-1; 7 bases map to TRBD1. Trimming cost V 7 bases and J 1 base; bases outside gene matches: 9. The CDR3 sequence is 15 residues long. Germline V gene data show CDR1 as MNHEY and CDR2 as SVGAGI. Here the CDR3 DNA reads TGTGCCAGCAACAACGTGGGGACAGCGAACACTGAAGCTTTCTTT. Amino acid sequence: CASNNVGTANTEAFF.

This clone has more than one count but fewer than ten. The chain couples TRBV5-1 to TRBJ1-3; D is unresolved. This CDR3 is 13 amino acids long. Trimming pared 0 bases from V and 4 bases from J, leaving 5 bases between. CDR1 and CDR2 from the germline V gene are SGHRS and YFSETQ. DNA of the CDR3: TGCGCCAGCAGCTTGGGAGGGGGAAACACCATATATTTT. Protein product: CASSLGGGNTIYF.